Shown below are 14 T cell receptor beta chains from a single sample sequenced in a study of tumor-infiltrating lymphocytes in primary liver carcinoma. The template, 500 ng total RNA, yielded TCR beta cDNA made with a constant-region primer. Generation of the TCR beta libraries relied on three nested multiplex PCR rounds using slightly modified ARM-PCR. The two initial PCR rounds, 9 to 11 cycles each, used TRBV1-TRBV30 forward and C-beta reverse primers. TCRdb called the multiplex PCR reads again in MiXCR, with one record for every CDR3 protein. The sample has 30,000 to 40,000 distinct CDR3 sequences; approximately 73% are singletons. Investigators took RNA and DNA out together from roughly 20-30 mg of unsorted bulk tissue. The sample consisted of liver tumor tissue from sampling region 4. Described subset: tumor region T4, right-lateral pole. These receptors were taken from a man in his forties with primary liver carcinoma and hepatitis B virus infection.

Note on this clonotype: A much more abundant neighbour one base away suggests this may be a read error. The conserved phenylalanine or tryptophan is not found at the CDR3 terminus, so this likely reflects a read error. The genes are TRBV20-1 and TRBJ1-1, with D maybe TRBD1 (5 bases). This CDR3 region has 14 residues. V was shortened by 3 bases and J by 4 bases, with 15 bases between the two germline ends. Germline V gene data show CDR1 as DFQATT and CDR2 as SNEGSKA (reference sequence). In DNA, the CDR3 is TGCAGTGCTAGGCCCCGGGGGGTTCTCACTGAAGCTTTCATT. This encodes CSARPRGVLTEAFI.

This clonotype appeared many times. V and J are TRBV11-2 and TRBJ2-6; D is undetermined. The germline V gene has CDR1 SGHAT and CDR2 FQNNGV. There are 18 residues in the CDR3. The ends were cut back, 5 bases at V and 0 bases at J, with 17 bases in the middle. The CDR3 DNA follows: TGTGCCAGCAGCAGCTGGGTACCAAATCTCTCTGGGGCCAACGTCCTGACTTTC. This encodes CASSSWVPNLSGANVLTF.

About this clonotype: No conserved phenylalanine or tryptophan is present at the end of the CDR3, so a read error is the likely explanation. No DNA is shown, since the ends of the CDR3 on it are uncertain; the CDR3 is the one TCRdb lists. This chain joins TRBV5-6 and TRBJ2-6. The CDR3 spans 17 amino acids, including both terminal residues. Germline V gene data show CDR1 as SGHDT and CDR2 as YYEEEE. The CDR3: CASSLVSVSFGANVPTY.

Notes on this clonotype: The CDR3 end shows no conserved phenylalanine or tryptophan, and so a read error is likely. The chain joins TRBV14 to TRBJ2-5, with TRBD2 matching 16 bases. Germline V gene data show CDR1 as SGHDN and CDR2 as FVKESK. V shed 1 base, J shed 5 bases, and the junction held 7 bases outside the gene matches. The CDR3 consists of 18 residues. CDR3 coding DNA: TGTGCCAGCAGCCAAGGGGGGACTAGCGGGAGGGCTGGGGAGACCCAGTACTTA. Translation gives CASSQGGTSGRAGETQYL.

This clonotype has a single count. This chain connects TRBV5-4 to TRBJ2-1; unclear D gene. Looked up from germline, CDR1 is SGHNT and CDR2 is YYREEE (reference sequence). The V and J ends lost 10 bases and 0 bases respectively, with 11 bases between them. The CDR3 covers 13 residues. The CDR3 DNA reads TGTGCCGGCGGCTTCCCCTCCTACAATGAGCAGTTCTTC. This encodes CAGGFPSYNEQFF.

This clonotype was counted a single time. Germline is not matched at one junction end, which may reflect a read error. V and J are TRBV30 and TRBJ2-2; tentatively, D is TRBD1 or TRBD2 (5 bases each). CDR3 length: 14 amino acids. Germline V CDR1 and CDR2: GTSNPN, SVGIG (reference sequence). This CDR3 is CAWRGQEDTGDLLF. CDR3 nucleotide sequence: TGTGCCTGGAGAGGTCAGGAGGACACCGGGGATCTGTTATTT.

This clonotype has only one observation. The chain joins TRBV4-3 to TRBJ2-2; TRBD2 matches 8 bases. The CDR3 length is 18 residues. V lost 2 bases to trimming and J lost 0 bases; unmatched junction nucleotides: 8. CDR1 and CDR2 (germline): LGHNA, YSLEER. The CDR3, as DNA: TGCGCCAGCAGCCAAACTACTAGCGGACAAACGAACACCGGGGAGCTGTTTTTT. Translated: CASSQTTSGQTNTGELFF.

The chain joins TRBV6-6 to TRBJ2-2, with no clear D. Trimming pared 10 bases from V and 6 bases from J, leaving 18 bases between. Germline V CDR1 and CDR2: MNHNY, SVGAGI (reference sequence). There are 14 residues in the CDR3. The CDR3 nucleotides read TGTGCCATCTCCGTCGTCCGAGGAGCCGGGGAGCTGTTTTTT. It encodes CAISVVRGAGELFF.

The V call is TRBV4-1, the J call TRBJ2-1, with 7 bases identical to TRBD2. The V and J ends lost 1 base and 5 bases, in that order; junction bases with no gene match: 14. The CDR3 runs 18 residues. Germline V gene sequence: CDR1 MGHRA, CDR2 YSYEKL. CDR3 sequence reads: CASSQADLGLAGHNEQFF. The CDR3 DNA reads TGCGCCAGCAGCCAAGCGGATCTCGGGTTAGCGGGCCACAATGAGCAGTTCTTC.

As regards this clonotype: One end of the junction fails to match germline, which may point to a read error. CDR3 nucleotide sequence: TGCGCCAGCAGCTTGGTTACAGCCGGTACGCAGTGTTTT. This codes for CASSLVTAGTQCF. V gene TRBV5-1 combines with J gene TRBJ2-3; D gene ambiguous. Germline V CDR1 and CDR2: SGHRS, YFSETQ. The CDR3 has 13 amino acids.

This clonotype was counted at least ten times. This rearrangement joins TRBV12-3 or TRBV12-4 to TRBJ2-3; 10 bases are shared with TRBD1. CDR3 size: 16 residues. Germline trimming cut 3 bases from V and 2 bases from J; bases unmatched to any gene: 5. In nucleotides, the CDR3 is TGTGCCAGCAGTTTTGACGGGACAGGGGCCACAGATACGCAGTATTTT. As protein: CASSFDGTGATDTQYF.

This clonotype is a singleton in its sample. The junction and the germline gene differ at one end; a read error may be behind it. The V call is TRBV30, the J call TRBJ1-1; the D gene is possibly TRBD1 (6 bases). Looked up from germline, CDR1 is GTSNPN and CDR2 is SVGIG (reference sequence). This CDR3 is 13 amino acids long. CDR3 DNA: TGTGCCTGGAAAGGGGCAGGGGCGATGAAGGCTTACTTT. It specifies CAWKGAGAMKAYF.

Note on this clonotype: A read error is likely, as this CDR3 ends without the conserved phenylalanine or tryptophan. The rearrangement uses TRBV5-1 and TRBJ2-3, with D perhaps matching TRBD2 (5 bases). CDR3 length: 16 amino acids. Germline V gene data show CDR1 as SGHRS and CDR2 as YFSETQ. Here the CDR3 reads CANSLNGRASTDTQYV. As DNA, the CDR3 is TGTGCCAACAGCTTGAACGGCCGTGCTAGCACGGATACGCAGTATGTT.

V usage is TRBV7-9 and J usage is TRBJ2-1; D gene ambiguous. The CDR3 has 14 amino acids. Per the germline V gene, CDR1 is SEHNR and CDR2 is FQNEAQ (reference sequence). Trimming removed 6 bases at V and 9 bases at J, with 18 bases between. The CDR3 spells CASSSEGSRSEQFF. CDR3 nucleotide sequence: TGTGCCAGCAGTTCGGAAGGTAGTCGGTCTGAGCAGTTCTTC.